A selection of T cell receptor beta chains follows, all from one sample in a study of vaccination effects on CD4 cells after COVID-19. Assay: immunoSEQ multiplex PCR; the TCRdb copy retains only in-frame clones and omits some. This table has approximately 28,000 clones, around three quarters appearing once. These TCRs' antigens remain unknown. The specimen was CD4+ T cells from PBMCs cultured with HCoV-NL63 spike peptides, collected before COVID-19 vaccination. These receptors were obtained from a human donor who had a prior SARS-CoV-2 infection. The CDR3 runs from the conserved cysteine through the conserved F or W. The D gene is left open where the match is weak. Part of the rows lack a size; the others show once, few, many or a class for expanded clones.

V gene	clone size	J gene	D gene	CDR3 protein
TRBV9	-	TRBJ2-7	-	CASSPRRGREWSYEQYF
TRBV27	-	TRBJ2-1	TRBD2	CASSPAASSGINEQFF
TRBV18	-	TRBJ1-1	TRBD1	CASSATGENTEAFF
TRBV9	-	TRBJ1-1	-	CASSVGPPGYGNTEAFF
TRBV19	-	TRBJ2-1	-	CASSIRVGEQFF
TRBV2	-	TRBJ2-1	TRBD2	CASRRTSGTYNEQFF
TRBV2	-	TRBJ2-1	TRBD1	CARGTGVGEQFF
TRBV6-6	-	TRBJ1-2	-	CASSYGRDVYGYTF
TRBV7-3	-	TRBJ1-2	-	CASSLGSGADYGYTF
TRBV5-4	once	TRBJ2-3	-	CASSLGGIGTDTQYF
TRBV20-1	-	TRBJ2-1	TRBD2	CSASQALAGVREQFF
TRBV5-1	-	TRBJ1-1	-	CASSLDPGTEAFF
TRBV3-1/TRBV3-2	-	TRBJ1-1	-	CASSQGVATEAFF
TRBV11-3	-	TRBJ2-1	-	CASSRGGFDIF
TRBV6-1	-	TRBJ1-4	-	CASSEQPTNEKLFF
TRBV5-1	-	TRBJ1-3	-	CASSTGEIGDTIYF
TRBV20-1	few	TRBJ2-1	-	CSASVGQGSARQFF
TRBV5-1	-	TRBJ1-6	TRBD1	CASTPGSGQGYSPLHF
TRBV9	-	TRBJ2-2	TRBD2	CASSVLAGGPTGELFF
TRBV6-5	-	TRBJ1-3	-	CASSYGQADSGNTIYF
TRBV6-5	few	TRBJ2-2	TRBD1	CASTAEQGDTGELFF
TRBV4-1	-	TRBJ1-4	-	CASSQDRAATNEKLFF
TRBV5-4	-	TRBJ2-7	-	CASSDPRGGVLREQYF
TRBV12-3/TRBV12-4	few	TRBJ2-6	-	CASATAGANVLTF
TRBV3-1/TRBV3-2	few	TRBJ2-1	TRBD1	CASTKGDRVNEQFF
TRBV9	few	TRBJ2-7	-	CASSPGASYEQYF
TRBV12-3/TRBV12-4	-	TRBJ1-2	-	CASRKTGPGGYTF
TRBV6-5	once	TRBJ1-3	-	CASSRGSSGNTIYF
TRBV6-5	-	TRBJ2-5	-	CASSNAGGVETQYF
TRBV9	-	TRBJ2-5	TRBD2	CASSALWGGWETQYF
TRBV6-1	-	TRBJ2-3	-	CASSEAPTPGNTQYF
TRBV5-1	-	TRBJ1-2	TRBD1	CASSPGQGRLLGYTF
TRBV5-1	few	TRBJ1-6	TRBD1	CASSLGTGGSPLHF
TRBV18	-	TRBJ1-2	-	CASSNRASNYGYTF
TRBV29-1	-	TRBJ1-1	-	CSAAEGTNTEAFF
TRBV4-2	-	TRBJ1-5	-	CASSQDVRSYQPQHF
TRBV5-4	-	TRBJ2-7	TRBD2	CASSLRGSLVGEQYF
TRBV20-1	-	TRBJ1-6	-	CSASPGNNSPLHF
TRBV6-4	-	TRBJ2-7	TRBD2	CASSDSDYTSGLPNLTYEQYF
TRBV5-1	-	TRBJ2-7	TRBD2	CASSLVLAGASYEQYF
TRBV23-1	-	TRBJ2-4	-	CASRKIAKNIQYF
TRBV4-2	-	TRBJ1-4	-	CASSQAQGNNEKLFF
TRBV5-4	few	TRBJ2-3	TRBD2	CASRAGLGEADTQYF
TRBV4-2	-	TRBJ1-1	TRBD1	CASSRQQGLNTEAFF
TRBV5-1	-	TRBJ2-3	-	CASSLQDFRTDTQYF
TRBV6-5	-	TRBJ2-1	TRBD2	CASSYNLAGGTNEQFF
TRBV6-6	-	TRBJ2-7	TRBD1	CASSTGDEQYF
TRBV9	-	TRBJ1-4	TRBD1	CASSVAPGQGGLFF
TRBV4-1	-	TRBJ1-5	-	CASSQVGGNQPQHF
TRBV18	-	TRBJ1-2	TRBD1	CASSRRPGQGRGYTF
TRBV7-9	few	TRBJ2-4	-	CASSLGTGTPKNIQYF
TRBV7-9	-	TRBJ1-2	-	CASSLETRNYGYTF
TRBV5-6	-	TRBJ1-5	-	CASSLGPGGLGGAQHF
TRBV7-9	once	TRBJ2-5	-	CASSLLRGETQYF
TRBV6-5	-	TRBJ2-7	-	CASRGEGSGSHEQYF
TRBV5-8	-	TRBJ1-2	TRBD1	CASSLYRDSLYGYTF
TRBV4-2	-	TRBJ2-1	TRBD2	CASSQRVAGGYNEQFF
TRBV18	few	TRBJ1-5	TRBD1	CASSGTGEEPQHF
TRBV5-8	-	TRBJ2-5	-	CASSFFWGSAKTQYF